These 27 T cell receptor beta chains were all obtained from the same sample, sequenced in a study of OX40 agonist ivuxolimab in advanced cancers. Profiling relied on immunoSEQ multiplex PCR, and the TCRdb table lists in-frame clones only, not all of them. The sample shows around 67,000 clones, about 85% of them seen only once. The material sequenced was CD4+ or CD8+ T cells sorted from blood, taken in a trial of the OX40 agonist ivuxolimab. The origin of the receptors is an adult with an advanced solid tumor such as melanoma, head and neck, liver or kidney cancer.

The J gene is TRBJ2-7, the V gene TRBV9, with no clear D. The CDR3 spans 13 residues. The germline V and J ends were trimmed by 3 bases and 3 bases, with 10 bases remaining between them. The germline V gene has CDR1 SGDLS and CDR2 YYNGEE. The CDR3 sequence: CASSATPNYEQYF. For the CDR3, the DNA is TGTGCCAGCAGCGCGACCCCAAACTACGAGCAGTACTTC. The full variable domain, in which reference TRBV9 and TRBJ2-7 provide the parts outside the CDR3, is DSGVTQTPKHLITATGQRVTLRCSPRSGDLSVYWYQQSLDQGLQFLIQYYNGEERAKGNILERFSAQQFPDLHSELNLSSLELGDSALYFCASSATPNYEQYFGPGTRLTVT.

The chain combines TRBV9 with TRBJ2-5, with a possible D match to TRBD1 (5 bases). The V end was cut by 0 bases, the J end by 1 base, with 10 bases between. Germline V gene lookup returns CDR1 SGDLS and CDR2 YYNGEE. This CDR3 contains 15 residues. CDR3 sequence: CASSVGQTIQETQYF. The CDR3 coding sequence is TGTGCCAGCAGCGTAGGACAGACGATCCAAGAGACCCAGTACTTC.

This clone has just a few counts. The CDR3 region is CASSQGGKLAKNIQYF. CDR3 in DNA: TGCGCCAGCAGTCAAGGCGGAAAACTAGCCAAAAACATTCAGTACTTC. The rearrangement uses TRBV23-1 and TRBJ2-4, with unresolved D. TRBV23-1 is filed as an ORF, its function uncertain. This CDR3 is 16 amino acids long. V was cut by 2 bases and J by 0 bases, with 11 bases left in between.

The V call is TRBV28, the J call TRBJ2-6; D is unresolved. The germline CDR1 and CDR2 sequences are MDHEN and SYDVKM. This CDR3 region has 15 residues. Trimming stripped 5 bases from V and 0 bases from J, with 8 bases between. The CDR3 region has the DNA TGTGCCAGCAGTCTATATGACTCTGGGGCCAACGTCCTGACTTTC. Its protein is CASSLYDSGANVLTF.

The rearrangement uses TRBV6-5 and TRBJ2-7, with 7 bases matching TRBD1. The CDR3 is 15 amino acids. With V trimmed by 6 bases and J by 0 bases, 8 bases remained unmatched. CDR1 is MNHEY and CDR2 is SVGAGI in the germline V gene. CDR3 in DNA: TGTGCCAGCAGGCTACAGGGGATCCCCTCCTACGAGCAGTACTTC. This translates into CASRLQGIPSYEQYF.

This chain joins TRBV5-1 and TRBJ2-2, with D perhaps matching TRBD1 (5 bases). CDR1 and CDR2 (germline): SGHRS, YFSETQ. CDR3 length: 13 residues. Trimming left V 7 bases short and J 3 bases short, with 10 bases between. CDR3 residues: CASALRDTGELFF. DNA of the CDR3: TGCGCCAGCGCCCTCAGGGACACCGGGGAGCTGTTTTTT.

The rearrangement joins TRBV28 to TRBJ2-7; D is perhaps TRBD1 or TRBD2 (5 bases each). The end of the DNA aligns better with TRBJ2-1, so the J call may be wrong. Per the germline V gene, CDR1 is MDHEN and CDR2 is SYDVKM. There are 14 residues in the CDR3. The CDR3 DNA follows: TGTGCCAGCACGGGGACGGGGACCTACAATGAGCAGTTCTTC. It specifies CASTGTGTYNEQFF.

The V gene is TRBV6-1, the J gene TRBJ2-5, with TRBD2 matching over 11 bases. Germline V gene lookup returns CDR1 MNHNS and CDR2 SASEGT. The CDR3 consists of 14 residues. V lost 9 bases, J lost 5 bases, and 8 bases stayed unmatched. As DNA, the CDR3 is TGTGCCAGTACCTGGGTAGCGGGAGGGGAGACCCAGTACTTC. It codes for CASTWVAGGETQYF.

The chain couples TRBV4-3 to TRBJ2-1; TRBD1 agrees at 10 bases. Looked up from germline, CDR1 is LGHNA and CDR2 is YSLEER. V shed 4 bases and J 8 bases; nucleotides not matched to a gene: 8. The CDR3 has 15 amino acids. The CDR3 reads CASSPDRGLGDEQFF. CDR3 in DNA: TGCGCCAGCAGCCCCGACAGGGGGCTGGGCGATGAGCAGTTCTTC.

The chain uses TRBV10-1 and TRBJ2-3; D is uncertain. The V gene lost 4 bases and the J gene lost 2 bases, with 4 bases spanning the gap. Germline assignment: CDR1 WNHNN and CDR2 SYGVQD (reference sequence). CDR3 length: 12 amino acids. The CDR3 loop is CASSGTTDTQYF. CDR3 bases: TGCGCCAGCAGTGGGACCACAGATACGCAGTATTTT.

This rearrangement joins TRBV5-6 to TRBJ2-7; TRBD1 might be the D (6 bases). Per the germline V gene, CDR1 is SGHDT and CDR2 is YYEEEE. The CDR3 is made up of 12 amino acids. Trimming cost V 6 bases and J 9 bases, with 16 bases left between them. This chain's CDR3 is CASTFQGRGQYF. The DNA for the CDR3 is TGTGCCAGCACCTTTCAGGGGCGCGGGCAGTACTTC.

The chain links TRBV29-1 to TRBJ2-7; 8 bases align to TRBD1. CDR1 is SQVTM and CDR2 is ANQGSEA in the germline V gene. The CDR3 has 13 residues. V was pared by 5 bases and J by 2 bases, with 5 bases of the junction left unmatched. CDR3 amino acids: CSVRQGPTYEQYF. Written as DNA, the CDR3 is TGCAGCGTTCGACAGGGGCCAACCTACGAGCAGTACTTC.

The chain's CDR3 is CASSQAGVGEAFF. The CDR3 DNA sequence: TGCGCCAGCAGCCAAGCTGGGGTGGGAGAAGCTTTCTTT. V gene TRBV4-3 combines with J gene TRBJ1-1; D unresolved. V lost 1 base and J 8 bases, leaving 11 bases between the germline ends. The CDR3 is 13 amino acids. CDR1 is LGHNA and CDR2 is YSLEER in the germline V gene.

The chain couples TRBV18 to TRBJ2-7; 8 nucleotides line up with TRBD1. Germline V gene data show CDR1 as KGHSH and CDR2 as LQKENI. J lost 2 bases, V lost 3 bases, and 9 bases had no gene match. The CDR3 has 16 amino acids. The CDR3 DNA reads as TGTGCCAGCTCACCCTCGACAGGGGAAGGGACCTACGAGCAGTACTTC. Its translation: CASSPSTGEGTYEQYF.

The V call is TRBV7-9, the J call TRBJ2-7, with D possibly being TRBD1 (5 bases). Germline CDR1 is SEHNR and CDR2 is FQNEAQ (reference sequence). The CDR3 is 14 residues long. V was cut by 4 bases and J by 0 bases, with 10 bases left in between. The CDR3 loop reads CASSSRTNSYEQYF. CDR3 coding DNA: TGTGCCAGCAGCTCCCGGACAAACTCCTACGAGCAGTACTTC.

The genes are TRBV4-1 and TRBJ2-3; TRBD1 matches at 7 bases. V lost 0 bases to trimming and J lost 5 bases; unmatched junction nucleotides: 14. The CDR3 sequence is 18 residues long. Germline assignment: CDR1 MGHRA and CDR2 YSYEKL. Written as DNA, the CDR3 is TGCGCCAGCAGCCAAGATTTGGGACAGATATCTGTTAGAGATACGCAGTATTTT. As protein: CASSQDLGQISVRDTQYF.

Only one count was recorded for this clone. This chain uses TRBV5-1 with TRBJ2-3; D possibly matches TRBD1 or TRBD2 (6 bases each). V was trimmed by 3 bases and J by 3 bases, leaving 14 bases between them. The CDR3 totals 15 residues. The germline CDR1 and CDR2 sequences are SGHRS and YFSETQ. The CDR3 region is CASSSRLGGTDTQYF. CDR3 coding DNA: TGCGCCAGCAGCTCTAGACTAGGGGGGACAGATACGCAGTATTTT.

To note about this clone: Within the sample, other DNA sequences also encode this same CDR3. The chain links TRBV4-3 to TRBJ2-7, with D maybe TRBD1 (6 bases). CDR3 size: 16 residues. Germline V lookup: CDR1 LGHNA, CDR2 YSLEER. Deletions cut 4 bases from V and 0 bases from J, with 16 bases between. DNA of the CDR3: TGCGCCAGCAGCCGATCCAGGACAGACAACTCCTACGAGCAGTACTTC. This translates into CASSRSRTDNSYEQYF.

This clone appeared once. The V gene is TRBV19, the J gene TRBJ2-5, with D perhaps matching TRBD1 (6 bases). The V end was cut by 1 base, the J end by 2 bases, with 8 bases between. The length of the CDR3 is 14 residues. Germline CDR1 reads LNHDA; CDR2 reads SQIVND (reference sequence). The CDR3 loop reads CASSIARGQETQYF. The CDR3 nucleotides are TGTGCCAGTAGTATAGCAAGGGGGCAAGAGACCCAGTACTTC. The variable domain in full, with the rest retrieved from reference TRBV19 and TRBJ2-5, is DGGITQSPKYLFRKEGQNVTLSCEQNLNHDAMYWYRQDPGQGLRLIYYSQIVNDFQKGDIAEGYSVSREKKESFPLTVTSAQKNPTAFYLCASSIARGQETQYFGPGTRLLVL.

In nucleotides, the CDR3 is TGTGCCACCAGCAGGGAGGACGGGAGCGAGCAGTACTTC. This translates into CATSREDGSEQYF. The chain employs TRBV15 and TRBJ2-7; tentatively, D is TRBD2 (6 bases). The V gene lost 3 bases and the J gene lost 6 bases, with 12 bases spanning the gap. CDR1 LNHNV and CDR2 YYDKDF come from the germline V gene (reference sequence). This CDR3 has 13 amino acids.

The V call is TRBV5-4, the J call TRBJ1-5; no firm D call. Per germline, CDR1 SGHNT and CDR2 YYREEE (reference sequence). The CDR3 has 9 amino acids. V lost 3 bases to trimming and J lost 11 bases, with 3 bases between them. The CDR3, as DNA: TGTGCCAGCAGCTCCTCCCAGCATTTT. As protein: CASSSSQHF.

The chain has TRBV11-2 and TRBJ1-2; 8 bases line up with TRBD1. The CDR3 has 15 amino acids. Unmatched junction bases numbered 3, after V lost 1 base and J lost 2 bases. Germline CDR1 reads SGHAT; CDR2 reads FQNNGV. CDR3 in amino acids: CASSLVWDRNYGYTF. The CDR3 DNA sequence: TGTGCCAGCAGCTTAGTGTGGGACAGGAACTATGGCTACACCTTC.

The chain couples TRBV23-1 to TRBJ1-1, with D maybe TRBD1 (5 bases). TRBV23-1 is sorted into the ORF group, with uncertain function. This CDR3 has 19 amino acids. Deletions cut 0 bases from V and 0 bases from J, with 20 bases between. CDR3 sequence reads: CASSQSPLPPTDMNTEAFF. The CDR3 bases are TGCGCCAGCAGTCAATCACCCCTACCGCCGACGGACATGAACACTGAAGCTTTCTTT.

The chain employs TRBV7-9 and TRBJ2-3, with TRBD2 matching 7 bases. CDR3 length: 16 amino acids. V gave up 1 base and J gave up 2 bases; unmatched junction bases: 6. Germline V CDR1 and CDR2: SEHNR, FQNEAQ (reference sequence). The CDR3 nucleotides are TGTGCCAGCAGCTTAGGGTGGGGGGACTACACAGATACGCAGTATTTT. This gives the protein CASSLGWGDYTDTQYF.

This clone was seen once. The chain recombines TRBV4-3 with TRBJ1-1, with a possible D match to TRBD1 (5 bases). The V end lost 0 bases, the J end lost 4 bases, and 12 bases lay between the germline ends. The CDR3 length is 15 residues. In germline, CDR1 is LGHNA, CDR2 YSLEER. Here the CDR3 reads CASSQDYGTSTEAFF. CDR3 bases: TGCGCCAGCAGCCAAGATTACGGGACTAGCACTGAAGCTTTCTTT.

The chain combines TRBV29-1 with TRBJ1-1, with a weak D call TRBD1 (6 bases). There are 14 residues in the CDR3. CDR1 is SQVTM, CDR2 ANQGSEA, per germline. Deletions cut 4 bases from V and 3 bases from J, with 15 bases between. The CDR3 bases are TGCAGCGTTGCGGGGGCAGGTGCGGACACTGAAGCTTTCTTT. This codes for CSVAGAGADTEAFF.

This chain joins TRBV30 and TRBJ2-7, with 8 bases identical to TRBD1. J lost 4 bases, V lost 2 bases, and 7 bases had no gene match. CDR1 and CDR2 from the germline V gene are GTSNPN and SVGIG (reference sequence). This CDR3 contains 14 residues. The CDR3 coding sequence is TGTGCCTGGAGTTCAGGGGGCGCGGGTTACGAGCAGTACTTC. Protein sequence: CAWSSGGAGYEQYF.